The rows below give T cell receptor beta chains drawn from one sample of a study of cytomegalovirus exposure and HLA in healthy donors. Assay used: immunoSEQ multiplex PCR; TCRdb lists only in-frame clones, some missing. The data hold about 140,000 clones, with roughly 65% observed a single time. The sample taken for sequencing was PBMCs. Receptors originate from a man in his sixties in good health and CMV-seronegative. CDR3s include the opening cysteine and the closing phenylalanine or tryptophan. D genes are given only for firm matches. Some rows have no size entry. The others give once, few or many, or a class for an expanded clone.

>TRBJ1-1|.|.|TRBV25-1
CASSELGAGDTEAFF
TGTGCCAGCAGTGAACTAGGGGCAGGGGACACTGAAGCTTTCTTT
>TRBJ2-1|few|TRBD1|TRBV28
CASIHRGDNEQFF
TGTGCCAGCATCCACAGGGGGGACAATGAGCAGTTCTTC
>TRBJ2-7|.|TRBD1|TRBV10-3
CAISATRQGADEQYF
TGTGCCATCAGTGCTACCAGACAGGGGGCGGACGAGCAGTACTTC
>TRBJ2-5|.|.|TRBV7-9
CASSVTYQETQYF
TGTGCCAGCAGCGTAACTTACCAAGAGACCCAGTACTTC
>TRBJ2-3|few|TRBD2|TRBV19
CASREREFDTDTQYF
TGTGCCAGTAGGGAGCGGGAGTTCGACACAGATACGCAGTATTTT
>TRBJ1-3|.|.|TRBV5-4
CASSLGENTIYF
TGTGCCAGCAGCTTGGGGGAGAACACCATATATTTT
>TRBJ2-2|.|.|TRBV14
CASSQKTGVYPNTGELFF
TGTGCCAGCAGCCAAAAGACAGGAGTATATCCGAACACCGGGGAGCTGTTTTTT
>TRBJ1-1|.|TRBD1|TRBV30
CAWSPQGNEAFF
TGTGCCTGGAGTCCACAGGGGAATGAAGCTTTCTTT
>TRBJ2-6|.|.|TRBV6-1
CASSEVEELYTGANVLTF
TGTGCCAGCAGTGAAGTTGAGGAACTATACACTGGGGCCAACGTCCTGACTTTC
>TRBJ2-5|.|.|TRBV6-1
CASSESYRGQETQYF
TGTGCCAGCAGTGAATCGTACCGAGGGCAAGAGACCCAGTACTTC
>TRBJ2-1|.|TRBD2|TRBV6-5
CASSTLAGVSNEQFF
TGTGCCAGCAGTACGCTAGCGGGAGTTTCCAATGAGCAGTTCTTC
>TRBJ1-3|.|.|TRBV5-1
CASSRDNSGNTIYF
TGCGCCAGCAGCCGGGACAACTCTGGAAACACCATATATTTT
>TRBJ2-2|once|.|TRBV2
CASRRDSNTGELFF
TGTGCCAGCAGGAGGGACTCGAACACCGGGGAGCTGTTTTTT
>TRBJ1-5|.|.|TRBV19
CASNLNRVSNQPQHF
TGTGCCAGCAACCTCAACAGGGTTAGCAATCAGCCCCAGCATTTT
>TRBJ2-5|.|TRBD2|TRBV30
CAWGTNLQETQYF
TGTGCCTGGGGGACTAATCTCCAAGAGACCCAGTACTTC
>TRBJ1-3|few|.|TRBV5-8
CASSSGSISGNTIYF
TGTGCCAGCAGTTCCGGGAGTATCTCTGGAAACACCATATATTTT
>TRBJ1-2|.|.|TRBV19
CASTRDNRGYTF
TGTGCCAGTACCCGGGACAATCGTGGCTACACCTTC
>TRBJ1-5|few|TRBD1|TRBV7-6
CASSLGEGAPQHF
TGTGCCAGCAGCTTAGGCGAGGGGGCCCCCCAGCATTTT
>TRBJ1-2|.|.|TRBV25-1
CASSEVGDYGYTF
TGTGCCAGCAGTGAAGTCGGAGACTATGGCTACACCTTC
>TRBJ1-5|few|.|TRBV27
CASSPLRGDGLNQPQHF
TGTGCCAGCAGTCCTCTCCGGGGGGACGGCCTTAATCAGCCCCAGCATTTT